The following is a TCR beta chain sequence with its context. Its cognate antigen is unknown. The CDR3 runs to 14 residues. In germline, CDR1 is LNHDA, CDR2 SQIVND (reference sequence). V gave up 3 bases and J gave up 3 bases, with 9 bases separating them. The data derive from a study of OX40 agonist ivuxolimab in advanced cancers. For the study at large: Past anti-PD-1, anti-PD-L1 or anti-CTLA-4 therapy was accepted, and 40% had received some.

Study-wide findings and caveats: Researchers report that CD8+ T cells had, on average, more expanded clones than CD4+. Partial responders dosed at 0.1-3.0 mg/kg displayed clonal expansion ranking among the lowest.

Sequenced by immunoSEQ multiplex PCR; TCRdb stores in-frame clones only, minus some. This table holds tens of thousands of clones, about 89% found once. This chain joins TRBV19 and TRBJ2-1, with D unclear. The sequence was collected from an adult with an advanced solid tumor such as melanoma, head and neck, liver or kidney cancer. The starting material was CD4+ or CD8+ T cells sorted from blood, obtained in a trial of the OX40 agonist ivuxolimab. In DNA form, the CDR3 reads TGTGCCAGTAGTATTCCGGGTCACTACAATGAGCAGTTCTTC. Its protein is CASSIPGHYNEQFF.